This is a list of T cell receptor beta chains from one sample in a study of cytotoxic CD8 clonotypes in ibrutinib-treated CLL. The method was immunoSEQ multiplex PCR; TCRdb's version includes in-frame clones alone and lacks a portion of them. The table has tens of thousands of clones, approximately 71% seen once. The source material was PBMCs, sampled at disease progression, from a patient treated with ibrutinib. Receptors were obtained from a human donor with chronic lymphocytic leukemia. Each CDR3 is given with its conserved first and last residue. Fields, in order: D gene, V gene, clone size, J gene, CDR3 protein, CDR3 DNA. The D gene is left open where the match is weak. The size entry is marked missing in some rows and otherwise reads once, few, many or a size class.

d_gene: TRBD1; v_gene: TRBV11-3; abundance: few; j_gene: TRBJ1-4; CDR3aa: CASSLARTGIGRGNEKLFF; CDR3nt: TGTGCCAGCAGCTTAGCCCGGACAGGTATTGGGAGGGGGAATGAAAAACTGTTTTTT
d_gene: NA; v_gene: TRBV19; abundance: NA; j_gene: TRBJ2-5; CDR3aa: CASSIGAVETQYF; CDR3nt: TGTGCCAGTAGTATCGGGGCGGTAGAGACCCAGTACTTC
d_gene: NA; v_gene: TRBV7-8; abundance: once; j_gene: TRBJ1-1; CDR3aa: CASSSRGGTLQSAEAFF; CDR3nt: TGTGCCAGCAGCTCCCGAGGGGGTACCCTGCAAAGCGCTGAAGCTTTCTTT
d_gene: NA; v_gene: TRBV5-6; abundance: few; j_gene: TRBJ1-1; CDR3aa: CASSFKGLSTEAFF; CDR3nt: TGTGCCAGCAGCTTTAAGGGGCTCAGCACTGAAGCTTTCTTT
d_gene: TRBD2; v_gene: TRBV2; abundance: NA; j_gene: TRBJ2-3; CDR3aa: CASSPTSGGTDTQYF; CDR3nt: TGTGCCAGCAGCCCGACTAGCGGGGGGACAGATACGCAGTATTTT
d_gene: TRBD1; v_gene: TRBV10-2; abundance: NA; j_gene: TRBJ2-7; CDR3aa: CASSRGREQYF; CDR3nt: TGCGCCAGCAGCAGGGGGCGCGAGCAGTACTTC
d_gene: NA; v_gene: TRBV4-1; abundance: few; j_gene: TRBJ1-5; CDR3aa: CASSQEGRGNQPQHF; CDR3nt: TGCGCCAGCAGCCAAGAGGGGCGAGGCAATCAGCCCCAGCATTTT
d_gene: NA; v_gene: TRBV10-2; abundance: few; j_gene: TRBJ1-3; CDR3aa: CASRGGSGNTIYF; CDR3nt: TGCGCCAGCAGGGGGGGAAGCGGAAACACCATATATTTT
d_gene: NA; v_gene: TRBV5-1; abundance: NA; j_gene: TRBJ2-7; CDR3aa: CASSLVREGYEQYF; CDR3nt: TGCGCCAGCAGCTTGGTTAGGGAAGGCTACGAGCAGTACTTC
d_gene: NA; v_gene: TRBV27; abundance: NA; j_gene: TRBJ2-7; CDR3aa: CASRGSSYEQYF; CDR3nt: TGTGCCAGCAGGGGGAGCTCCTACGAGCAGTACTTC
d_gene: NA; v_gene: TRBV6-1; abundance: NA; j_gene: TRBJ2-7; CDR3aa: CASSSQAGIRYEQYF; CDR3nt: TGTGCCAGCAGCTCCCAAGCAGGGATCAGATACGAGCAGTACTTC
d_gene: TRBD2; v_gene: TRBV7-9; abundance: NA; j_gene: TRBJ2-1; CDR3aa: CASSPSLAGGPGLRDEQFF; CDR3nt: TGTGCCAGCAGCCCCAGCTTAGCGGGGGGGCCGGGGCTTCGGGATGAGCAGTTCTTC
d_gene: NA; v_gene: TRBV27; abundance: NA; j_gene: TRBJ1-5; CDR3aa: CASSLSPGRSRASNQPQHF; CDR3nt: TGTGCCAGCAGTTTATCGCCAGGGCGTTCGAGGGCTAGCAATCAGCCCCAGCATTTT
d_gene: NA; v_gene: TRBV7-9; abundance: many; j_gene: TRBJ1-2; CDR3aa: CASSLGTDGYTF; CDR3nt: TGTGCCAGCAGCTTAGGGACAGATGGCTACACCTTC
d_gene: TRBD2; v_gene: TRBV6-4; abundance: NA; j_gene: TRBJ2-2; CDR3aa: CASSDSSPAGGTGELFF; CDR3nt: TGTGCCAGCAGTGACTCGAGTCCCGCGGGGGGGACCGGGGAGCTGTTTTTT
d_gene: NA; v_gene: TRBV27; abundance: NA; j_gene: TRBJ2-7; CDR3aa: CASSLVRSYEQYF; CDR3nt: TGTGCCAGCAGTCTAGTCCGCTCCTACGAGCAGTACTTC
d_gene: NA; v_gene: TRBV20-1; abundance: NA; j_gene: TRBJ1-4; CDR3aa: CSARDREKLFF; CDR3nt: TGCAGTGCTAGAGATAGAGAAAAACTGTTTTTT
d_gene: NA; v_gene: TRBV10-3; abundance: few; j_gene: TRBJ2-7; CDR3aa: CAISEFGQGNEQYF; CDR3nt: TGTGCCATCAGTGAGTTTGGGCAGGGGAACGAGCAGTACTTC
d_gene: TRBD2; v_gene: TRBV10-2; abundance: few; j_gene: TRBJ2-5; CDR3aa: CASSHSGGQETQYF; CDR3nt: TGCGCCAGCAGTCATAGCGGGGGACAAGAGACCCAGTACTTC
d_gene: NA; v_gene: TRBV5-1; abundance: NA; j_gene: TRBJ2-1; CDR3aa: CASSGGKNEQFF; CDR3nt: TGCGCCAGCAGCGGGGGTAAGAATGAGCAGTTCTTC
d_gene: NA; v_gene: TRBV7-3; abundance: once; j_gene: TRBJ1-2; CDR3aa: CASSPWGGYGYTF; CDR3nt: TGTGCCAGCAGCCCCTGGGGGGGGTATGGCTACACCTTC
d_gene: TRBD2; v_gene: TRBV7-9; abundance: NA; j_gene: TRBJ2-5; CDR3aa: CASSSSSRGAQETQYF; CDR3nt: TGTGCCAGCAGCTCGTCCTCGCGGGGGGCCCAAGAGACCCAGTACTTC